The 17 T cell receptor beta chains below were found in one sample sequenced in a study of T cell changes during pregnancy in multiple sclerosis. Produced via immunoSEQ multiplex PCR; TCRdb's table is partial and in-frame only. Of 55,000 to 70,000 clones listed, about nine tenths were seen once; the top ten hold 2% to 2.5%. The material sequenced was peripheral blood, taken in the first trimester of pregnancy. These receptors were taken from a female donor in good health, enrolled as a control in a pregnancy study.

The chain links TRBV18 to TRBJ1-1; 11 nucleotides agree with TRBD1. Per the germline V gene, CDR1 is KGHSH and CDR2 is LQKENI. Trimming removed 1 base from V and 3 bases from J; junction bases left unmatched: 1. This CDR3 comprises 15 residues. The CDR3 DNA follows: TGTGCCAGCTCACCACGGGGACAGGGGGACACTGAAGCTTTCTTT. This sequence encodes CASSPRGQGDTEAFF. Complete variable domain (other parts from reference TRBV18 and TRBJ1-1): NAGVMQNPRHLVRRRGQEARLRCSPMKGHSHVYWYRQLPEEGLKFMVYLQKENIIDESGMPKERFSAEFPKEGPSILRIQQVVRGDSAAYFCASSPRGQGDTEAFFGQGTRLTVV.

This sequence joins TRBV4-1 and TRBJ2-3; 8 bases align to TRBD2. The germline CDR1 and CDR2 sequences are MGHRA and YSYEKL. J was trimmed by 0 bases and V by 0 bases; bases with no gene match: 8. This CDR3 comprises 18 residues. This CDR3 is CASSQERLAGRSTDTQYF. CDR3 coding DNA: TGCGCCAGCAGCCAAGAAAGGCTAGCGGGCCGCAGCACAGATACGCAGTATTTT.

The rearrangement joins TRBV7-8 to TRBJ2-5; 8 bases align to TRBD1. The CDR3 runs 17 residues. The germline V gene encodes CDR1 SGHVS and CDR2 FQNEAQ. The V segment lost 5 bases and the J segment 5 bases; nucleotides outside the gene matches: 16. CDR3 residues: CASSPRPKPNRGETQYF. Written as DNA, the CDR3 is TGTGCCAGCAGCCCCCGACCGAAACCGAACAGGGGGGAGACCCAGTACTTC.

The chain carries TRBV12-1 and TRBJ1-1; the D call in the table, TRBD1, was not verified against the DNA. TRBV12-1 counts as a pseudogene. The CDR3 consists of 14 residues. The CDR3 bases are TGTGCCAGCAGCTCAGGGGGCCGGCCCACTGAAGCTTTCTTT. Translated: CASSSGGRPTEAFF.

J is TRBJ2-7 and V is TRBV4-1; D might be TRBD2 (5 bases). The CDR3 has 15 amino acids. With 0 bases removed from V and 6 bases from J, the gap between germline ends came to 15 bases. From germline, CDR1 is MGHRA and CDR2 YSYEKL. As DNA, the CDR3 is TGCGCCAGCAGCCAAGAAGGAGGTAGCCCGGGCGAGCAGTACTTC. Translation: CASSQEGGSPGEQYF.

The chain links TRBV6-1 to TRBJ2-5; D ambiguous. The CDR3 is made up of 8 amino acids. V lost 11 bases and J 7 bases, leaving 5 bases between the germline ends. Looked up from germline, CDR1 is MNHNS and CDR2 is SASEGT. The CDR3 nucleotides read TGTGCCTTGGCGACCCAGTACTTC. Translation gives CALATQYF.

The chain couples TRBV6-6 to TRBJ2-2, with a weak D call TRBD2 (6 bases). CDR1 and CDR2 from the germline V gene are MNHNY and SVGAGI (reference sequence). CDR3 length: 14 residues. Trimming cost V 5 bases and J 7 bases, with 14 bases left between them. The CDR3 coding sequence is TGTGCCAGCAGTATAACTCGGGGAGGCGGGGAGCTGTTTTTT. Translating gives CASSITRGGGELFF.

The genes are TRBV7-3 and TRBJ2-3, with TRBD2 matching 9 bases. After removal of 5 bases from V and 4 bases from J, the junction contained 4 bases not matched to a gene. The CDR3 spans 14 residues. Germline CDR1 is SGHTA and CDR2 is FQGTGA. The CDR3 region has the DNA TGTGCCAGCAGCGCAGCGGGGGGCTCAGATACGCAGTATTTT. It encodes CASSAAGGSDTQYF.

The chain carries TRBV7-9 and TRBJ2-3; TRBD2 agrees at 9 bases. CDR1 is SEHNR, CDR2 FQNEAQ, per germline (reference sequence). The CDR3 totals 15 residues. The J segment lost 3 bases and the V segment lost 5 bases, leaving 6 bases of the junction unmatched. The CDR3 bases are TGTGCCAGCAGCATTAGCGGGGGAGGAACAGATACGCAGTATTTT. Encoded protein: CASSISGGGTDTQYF.

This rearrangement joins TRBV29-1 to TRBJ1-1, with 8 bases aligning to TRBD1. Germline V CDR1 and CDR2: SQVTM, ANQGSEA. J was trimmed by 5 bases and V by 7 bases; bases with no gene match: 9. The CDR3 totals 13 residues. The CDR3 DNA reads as TGCAGCGCCATCAGGGGGCGCTTGACTGAAGCTTTCTTT. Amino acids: CSAIRGRLTEAFF.

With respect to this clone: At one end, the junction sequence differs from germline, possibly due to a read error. The CDR3 here is CAGSLGQLSYEQYF. CDR3 nucleotide sequence: TGTGCCGGCAGTTTGGGACAGCTCTCCTACGAGCAGTACTTC. This chain links TRBV28 with TRBJ2-7, with TRBD1 matching over 7 bases. The CDR3 totals 14 residues. Germline loops: CDR1 MDHEN, CDR2 SYDVKM.

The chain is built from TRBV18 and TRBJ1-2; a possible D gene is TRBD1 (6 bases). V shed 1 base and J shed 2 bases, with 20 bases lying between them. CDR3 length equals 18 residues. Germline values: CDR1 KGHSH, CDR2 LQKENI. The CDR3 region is CASSPRSQGGGKNYGYTF. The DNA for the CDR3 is TGTGCCAGCTCACCACGATCCCAGGGAGGGGGGAAGAACTATGGCTACACCTTC.

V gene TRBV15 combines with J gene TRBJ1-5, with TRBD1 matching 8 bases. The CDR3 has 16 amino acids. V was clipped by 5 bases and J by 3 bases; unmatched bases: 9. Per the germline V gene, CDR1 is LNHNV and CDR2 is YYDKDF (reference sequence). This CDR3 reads CATSPPRGLSNQPQHF. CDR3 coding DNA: TGTGCCACCAGCCCCCCCAGGGGGCTCTCCAATCAGCCCCAGCATTTT.

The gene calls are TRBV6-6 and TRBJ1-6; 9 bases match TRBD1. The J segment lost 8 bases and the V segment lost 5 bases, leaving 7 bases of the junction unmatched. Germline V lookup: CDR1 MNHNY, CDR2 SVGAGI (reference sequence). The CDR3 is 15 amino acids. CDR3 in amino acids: CASSPQGAGDSPLHF. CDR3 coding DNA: TGTGCCAGCAGTCCACAGGGGGCAGGGGATTCACCCCTCCACTTT.

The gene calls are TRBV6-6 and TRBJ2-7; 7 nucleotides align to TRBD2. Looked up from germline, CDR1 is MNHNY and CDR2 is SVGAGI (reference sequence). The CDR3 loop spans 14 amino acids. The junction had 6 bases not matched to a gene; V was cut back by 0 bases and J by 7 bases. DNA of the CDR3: TGTGCCAGCAGTTACTCGGCGGGAGCTAGGGAGCAGTACTTC. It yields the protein CASSYSAGAREQYF.

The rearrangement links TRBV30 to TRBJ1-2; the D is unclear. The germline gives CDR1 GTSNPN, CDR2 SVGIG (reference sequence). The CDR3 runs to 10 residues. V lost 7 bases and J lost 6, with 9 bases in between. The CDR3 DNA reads TGTGCCTCCGGGGAGGATGGCTACACCTTC. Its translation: CASGEDGYTF.

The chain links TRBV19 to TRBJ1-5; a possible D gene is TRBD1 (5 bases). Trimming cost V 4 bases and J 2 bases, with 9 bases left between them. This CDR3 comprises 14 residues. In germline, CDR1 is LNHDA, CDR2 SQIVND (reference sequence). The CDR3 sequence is CASSTGGGNQPQHF. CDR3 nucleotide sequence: TGTGCCAGTAGTACGGGAGGGGGCAATCAGCCCCAGCATTTT.